This T cell receptor (beta chain) was sequenced during a study of T cell changes during pregnancy in multiple sclerosis. CDR1 SEHNR and CDR2 FQNEAQ come from the germline V gene (reference sequence). This CDR3 is 12 amino acids long. With 7 bases clipped from V and 8 bases from J, the junction kept 7 bases outside the gene matches. Method: immunoSEQ multiplex PCR; TCRdb's copy keeps in-frame clones and lacks some. The sample consists of tens of thousands of clones, approximately 90% of them appearing once. V and J are TRBV7-9 and TRBJ1-2, with 7 positions matching TRBD1. The specimen was peripheral blood, collected before pregnancy. This TCR was sampled from a female donor with multiple sclerosis, enrolled in a pregnancy study. The CDR3 loop is CASTNRGGGYTF. The CDR3 DNA sequence: TGTGCCAGCACCAACAGAGGGGGCGGCTACACCTTC. The full variable domain, rest sourced from reference TRBV7-9 and TRBJ1-2, is DTGVSQNPRHKITKRGQNVTFRCDPISEHNRLYWYRQTLGQGPEFLTYFQNEAQLEKSRLLSDRFSAERPKGSFSTLEIQRTEQGDSAMYLCASTNRGGGYTFGSGTRLTVV.